The 27 T cell receptor beta chains below come from one sample, sequenced in a study of control samples from healthy donors and cancer patients. Repertoires were generated with immunoSEQ multiplex PCR, while TCRdb's copy carries only in-frame clones and drops some. Among around 200,000 clones, roughly 94% were seen once, and the ten largest hold over 1.2%. Sequencing was carried out using blood. These receptors came from a man aged 50 to 59 in good health.

The genes are TRBV7-9 and TRBJ1-1; D ambiguous. The CDR3 runs to 15 residues. Germline V CDR1 and CDR2: SEHNR, FQNEAQ (reference sequence). V was shortened by 4 bases and J by 0 bases, with 12 bases between the two germline ends. The CDR3 region is CASSSGGIMNTEAFF. CDR3 in DNA: TGTGCCAGCAGCTCTGGCGGGATTATGAACACTGAAGCTTTCTTT.

This sequence joins TRBV3-1 (or the pseudogene TRBV3-2) and TRBJ1-5; weak D call: TRBD1 (5 bases). Germline V CDR1 and CDR2: LGHDT, YNNKEL (reference sequence). V lost 4 bases and J lost 3, with 7 bases in between. The CDR3 has 13 residues. The chain's CDR3 is CASSLGPNQPQHF. CDR3 coding DNA: TGTGCCAGCAGCCTGGGGCCCAATCAGCCCCAGCATTTT.

V usage is TRBV19 and J usage is TRBJ2-1, with D possibly TRBD1 on 6 matching bases. Germline V gives CDR1 LNHDA, CDR2 SQIVND (reference sequence). The V gene lost 5 bases and the J gene lost 3 bases, with 17 bases spanning the gap. The CDR3 loop spans 16 amino acids. The CDR3 is CASSLRPGQFYNEQFF. CDR3 coding DNA: TGTGCCAGTAGTTTACGACCGGGACAATTCTACAATGAGCAGTTCTTC.

The rearrangement links TRBV7-6 to TRBJ2-7; no clear D. Germline CDR1 SGHVS, CDR2 FNYEAQ. The CDR3 covers 15 residues. V was cut by 3 bases and J by 0 bases, with 12 bases left in between. This CDR3 is CASSFDPGPSYEQYF. In DNA form, the CDR3 reads TGTGCCAGCAGCTTCGATCCCGGCCCCTCCTACGAGCAGTACTTC.

The chain links TRBV11-2 to TRBJ2-3; D gene unclear. Germline lookup yields CDR1 SGHAT and CDR2 FQNNGV. V dropped 2 bases and J dropped 5 bases, with 5 bases sitting between them. CDR3 size: 12 residues. CDR3 residues: CASSLRRDTQYF. The CDR3 DNA reads as TGTGCCAGCAGCTTAAGACGAGATACGCAGTATTTT.

The chain carries TRBV28 and TRBJ1-1; D is ambiguous. V shed 4 bases and J shed 1 base, with 13 bases lying between them. This CDR3 comprises 15 residues. From germline, CDR1 is MDHEN and CDR2 SYDVKM. CDR3: CASSSQKNRNTEAFF. CDR3 DNA sequence: TGTGCCAGCAGTTCCCAAAAAAACAGGAACACTGAAGCTTTCTTT.

The chain has TRBV3-1 (or the pseudogene TRBV3-2) and TRBJ1-1; 8 nucleotides align to TRBD1. There are 15 residues in the CDR3. V lost 0 bases and J lost 5; bases outside the gene matches: 5. Germline CDR1 and CDR2: LGHDT and YNNKEL (reference sequence). CDR3 loop: CASSQEWQGATEAFF. The CDR3 nucleotides are TGTGCCAGCAGCCAAGAATGGCAGGGGGCGACTGAAGCTTTCTTT.

This chain uses TRBV28 with TRBJ1-4; 7 nucleotides agree with TRBD1. The V segment lost 7 bases and the J segment 7 bases; nucleotides outside the gene matches: 6. The CDR3 covers 13 residues. Germline CDR1 reads MDHEN; CDR2 reads SYDVKM. In nucleotides, the CDR3 is TGTGCCAGCACCCCAGGGGGGGGTGAAAAACTGTTTTTT. Its translation is CASTPGGGEKLFF.

The CDR3 nucleotides are TGTGCCAGCAGCCCCTCACCGCAGGGGGGGCGTAATTCACCCCTCCACTTT. Translating gives CASSPSPQGGRNSPLHF. The V call is TRBV7-9, the J call TRBJ1-6; 7 bases align to TRBD1. The germline V gene has CDR1 SEHNR and CDR2 FQNEAQ (reference sequence). The CDR3 runs 17 residues. Trimming cost V 5 bases and J 6 bases; bases outside gene matches: 13.

This chain connects TRBV15 to TRBJ1-2, with D possibly matching TRBD1 (6 bases). V was cut by 3 bases and J by 2 bases, with 10 bases left in between. CDR3 length equals 14 residues. CDR1 and CDR2 from the germline V gene are LNHNV and YYDKDF (reference sequence). CDR3 in amino acids: CATSRSGENYGYTF. The CDR3 DNA reads TGTGCCACCAGCAGGTCAGGGGAAAACTATGGCTACACCTTC.

This chain joins TRBV5-1 and TRBJ2-1; D gene ambiguous. Between the trimmed V and J ends, which lost 4 bases and 2 bases, there was a span of 13 bases. CDR3 length: 15 amino acids. Germline loops: CDR1 SGHRS, CDR2 YFSETQ. Here the CDR3 DNA reads TGCGCCAGCAGCCTCTCCGTTTCCCCCTACAATGAGCAGTTCTTC. Amino acids: CASSLSVSPYNEQFF.

The CDR3: CASSDLAVTGELFF. The CDR3 DNA is TGTGCCAGCAGTGATCTTGCAGTCACCGGGGAGCTGTTTTTT. The V call is TRBV2, the J call TRBJ2-2, with D unresolved. The ends were cut back, 3 bases at V and 4 bases at J, with 9 bases in the middle. The germline V gene has CDR1 SNHLY and CDR2 FYNNEI. The CDR3 loop spans 14 amino acids.

The V and J genes are TRBV15 and TRBJ2-3; the D is unclear. Trimming shortened V by 0 bases and J by 5 bases, and 6 bases separated the two germline ends. The germline V gene encodes CDR1 LNHNV and CDR2 YYDKDF (reference sequence). The CDR3 runs to 13 residues. CDR3 DNA: TGTGCCACCAGCAGAGAAGGGCAAGATACGCAGTATTTT. Protein sequence: CATSREGQDTQYF.

V usage is TRBV5-1 and J usage is TRBJ2-5, with D maybe TRBD1 (5 bases). The CDR3 has 16 residues. V was shortened by 4 bases and J by 4 bases, with 20 bases between the two germline ends. Germline V CDR1 and CDR2: SGHRS, YFSETQ. CDR3 amino acids: CASSPTPGRVVETQYF. The DNA of the CDR3 is TGCGCCAGCAGCCCGACCCCGGGCAGGGTAGTAGAGACCCAGTACTTC.

CDR3 bases: TGTGCCAGCAGCTTAGCCCCCAATTCACCCCTCCACTTT. This gives the protein CASSLAPNSPLHF. This chain joins TRBV7-8 and TRBJ1-6; D is ambiguous. Trimming removed 0 bases from V and 7 bases from J, with 4 bases in between. The CDR3 spans 13 residues. Germline loops: CDR1 SGHVS, CDR2 FQNEAQ.

The CDR3, as DNA: TGTGCCAGCAGCCCAGTTGGACCGTATGGCTACACCTTC. It specifies CASSPVGPYGYTF. The V and J genes are TRBV7-9 and TRBJ1-2; D is unresolved. The CDR3 contains 13 residues. V was clipped by 5 bases and J by 5 bases, with 12 bases between them. Germline V gene data show CDR1 as SEHNR and CDR2 as FQNEAQ (reference sequence).

This rearrangement joins TRBV2 to TRBJ1-4; unclear D gene. The V gene's germline CDR1 is SNHLY and CDR2 FYNNEI. The CDR3 length is 15 residues. The V gene lost 6 bases and the J gene lost 0 bases, with 11 bases spanning the gap. The CDR3 DNA reads as TGTGCCAGCAGGAGGACCGTTGCAACTAATGAAAAACTGTTTTTT. Residues: CASRRTVATNEKLFF.

CDR3 nucleotides: TGTGCCGGGGCCCACCTGGTCGGGGGCACAGATACGCAGTATTTT. This sequence encodes CAGAHLVGGTDTQYF. The chain is built from TRBV2 and TRBJ2-3, with D perhaps given as TRBD1 or TRBD2 (5 bases each). There are 15 residues in the CDR3. Germline assignment: CDR1 SNHLY and CDR2 FYNNEI. The ends were cut back, 11 bases at V and 1 base at J, with 19 bases in the middle.

This rearrangement joins TRBV6-6 to TRBJ1-1; weak D call: TRBD1 (5 bases). In germline, CDR1 is MNHNY, CDR2 SVGAGI (reference sequence). The CDR3 spans 15 residues. V was clipped by 4 bases and J by 3 bases, with 15 bases between them. The CDR3 DNA reads TGTGCCAGCAGTTCCCTGGGGGGGACTGACACTGAAGCTTTCTTT. It is translated as CASSSLGGTDTEAFF.

The chain recombines TRBV5-1 with TRBJ2-3; 8 bases are a match to TRBD2. Trimming took 4 bases from V and 3 from J; bases not matched to a gene: 10. The CDR3 consists of 16 residues. CDR1 and CDR2 (germline): SGHRS, YFSETQ. CDR3 DNA sequence: TGCGCCAGCAGCCTCGTCCTTAGCGGGACAACAGATACGCAGTATTTT. Residues: CASSLVLSGTTDTQYF.

The chain is built from TRBV18 and TRBJ2-5, with D possibly TRBD2 on 6 matching bases. V was trimmed by 3 bases and J by 6 bases, leaving 14 bases between them. The germline CDR1 and CDR2 sequences are KGHSH and LQKENI. This CDR3 comprises 14 residues. CDR3 sequence reads: CASSPLAGYQTQYF. The CDR3 DNA reads TGTGCCAGCTCACCCCTGGCGGGGTACCAGACCCAGTACTTC.

This clone showed up just a few times. V usage is TRBV2 and J usage is TRBJ1-5, with a tentative D call TRBD1 (6 bases). The V gene's germline CDR1 is SNHLY and CDR2 FYNNEI. V gave up 5 bases and J gave up 2 bases, with 13 bases separating them. This CDR3 has 15 amino acids. The CDR3 sequence is CASSFQGLGNQPQHF. The DNA for the CDR3 is TGTGCCAGCAGTTTCCAGGGGCTGGGCAATCAGCCCCAGCATTTT.

This chain joins TRBV28 and TRBJ1-4, with 7 bases identical to TRBD1. The CDR3 is 15 amino acids. The trim removed 1 base at V and 8 bases at J, leaving 7 bases unmatched. CDR1 is MDHEN and CDR2 is SYDVKM in the germline V gene. The CDR3 DNA reads TGTGCCAGCAGTTTATCGAGACAGGGTCGCGAAAAACTGTTTTTT. It encodes CASSLSRQGREKLFF.

The CDR3 here is CASSQDTKPNSPLHF. The CDR3 DNA reads as TGTGCCAGCAGTCAGGACACCAAGCCTAATTCACCCCTCCACTTT. This chain connects TRBV6-2 or TRBV6-3 to TRBJ1-6; D may be TRBD1 (5 bases). The V end was cut by 5 bases, the J end by 6 bases, with 14 bases between. Per the germline V gene, CDR1 is MNHEY and CDR2 is SVGEGT. The CDR3 is made up of 15 amino acids.

V usage is TRBV2 and J usage is TRBJ1-6; D is undetermined. Germline V lookup: CDR1 SNHLY, CDR2 FYNNEI. This CDR3 contains 12 residues. The germline V and J ends were trimmed by 2 bases and 9 bases, with 5 bases remaining between them. Here the CDR3 reads CASSEPTSPLHF. The CDR3 region has the DNA TGTGCCAGCAGTGAACCGACTTCACCCCTCCACTTT.

The chain is built from TRBV29-1 and TRBJ1-5; D gene unclear. Per the germline V gene, CDR1 is SQVTM and CDR2 is ANQGSEA. The CDR3 is 12 amino acids. V was clipped by 6 bases and J by 7 bases, with 13 bases between them. CDR3 amino acids: CSVARGSQPQHF. The CDR3 nucleotides read TGCAGCGTCGCTCGTGGCAGCCAGCCCCAGCATTTT.

This rearrangement joins TRBV19 to TRBJ2-2; D gene uncertain. CDR3 length: 16 residues. V lost 4 bases to trimming and J lost 1 base, with 13 bases between them. CDR1 and CDR2 (germline): LNHDA, SQIVND (reference sequence). The CDR3 sequence: CASSTPMVENTGELFF. CDR3 bases: TGTGCCAGTAGTACCCCTATGGTAGAGAACACCGGGGAGCTGTTTTTT.